These T cell receptor beta chains were read from a single sample in a study of T cells in Graves' hyperthyroidism and ophthalmopathy. A single record per CDR3 protein comes from TCRdb applying MiXCR to the multiplex PCR reads. The sample lists 550,000 to 850,000 distinct CDR3 sequences, roughly a sixth occurring once. The sequenced material came from blood. The receptors originated from a woman between 50 and 59 years old with Graves' hyperthyroidism that later progressed to Graves' ophthalmopathy. CDR3s leave out the opening cysteine and the closing phenylalanine or tryptophan. A D gene is named only where the DNA matches it firmly.

j_call: TRBJ1-6; d_call: NA; v_call: TRBV3-1; cdr3_aa: ASSKGQGDSPLH
j_call: TRBJ2-7; d_call: TRBD2; v_call: TRBV27; cdr3_aa: ASSLASGVGYGQY
j_call: TRBJ1-1; d_call: NA; v_call: TRBV7-8; cdr3_aa: ASSNPSGVNTEAF
j_call: TRBJ1-2; d_call: NA; v_call: TRBV30; cdr3_aa: AWRPRTVNYGYT
j_call: TRBJ2-5; d_call: NA; v_call: TRBV12-3/TRBV12-4; cdr3_aa: ASSFGTVKETQY
j_call: TRBJ2-5; d_call: TRBD2; v_call: TRBV12-3/TRBV12-4; cdr3_aa: ASSLASGGAGETQY
j_call: TRBJ1-3; d_call: NA; v_call: TRBV30; cdr3_aa: ACRTDSGNTIY
j_call: TRBJ1-4; d_call: NA; v_call: TRBV7-6; cdr3_aa: ASSLLRGTNEKLF
j_call: TRBJ1-5; d_call: TRBD1; v_call: TRBV7-2; cdr3_aa: ASSLDRTGGGWQPQH
j_call: TRBJ2-7; d_call: NA; v_call: TRBV7-9; cdr3_aa: ASSLVFGSEQY
j_call: TRBJ2-5; d_call: NA; v_call: TRBV27; cdr3_aa: ASSSWTEMETQY
j_call: TRBJ2-2; d_call: NA; v_call: TRBV7-3; cdr3_aa: ASSLSGGARTGELF
j_call: TRBJ2-2; d_call: NA; v_call: TRBV5-1; cdr3_aa: ASSTGPVTGELF
j_call: TRBJ1-1; d_call: NA; v_call: TRBV12-3/TRBV12-4; cdr3_aa: ASSLGGKANTEAF
j_call: TRBJ2-3; d_call: NA; v_call: TRBV7-8; cdr3_aa: ASSLVLVESTDTQY
j_call: TRBJ2-5; d_call: TRBD2; v_call: TRBV2; cdr3_aa: ASSASGLAGSQETQY
j_call: TRBJ2-1; d_call: TRBD2; v_call: TRBV12-3/TRBV12-4; cdr3_aa: ASSSPGTSSYEQF
j_call: TRBJ1-5; d_call: NA; v_call: TRBV29-1; cdr3_aa: SVERAGQPQH
j_call: TRBJ1-3; d_call: NA; v_call: TRBV18; cdr3_aa: ASSTLTQSSGNTIY
j_call: TRBJ1-2; d_call: NA; v_call: TRBV5-1; cdr3_aa: ASSLGRAVYGYT
j_call: TRBJ1-6; d_call: NA; v_call: TRBV5-6; cdr3_aa: ASSRPGLGSPLH
j_call: TRBJ1-6; d_call: NA; v_call: TRBV5-8; cdr3_aa: ASSLGGYPLSNSPLH
j_call: TRBJ1-1; d_call: NA; v_call: TRBV7-9; cdr3_aa: ASRGAQNTEAF
j_call: TRBJ2-5; d_call: NA; v_call: TRBV12-3/TRBV12-4; cdr3_aa: ASSDRFQETQY
j_call: TRBJ1-1; d_call: NA; v_call: TRBV7-2; cdr3_aa: ASSLQGSDEAF
j_call: TRBJ1-2; d_call: NA; v_call: TRBV2; cdr3_aa: ASSGDGYT
j_call: TRBJ1-1; d_call: NA; v_call: TRBV9; cdr3_aa: ASSAGGNTEAF
j_call: TRBJ2-5; d_call: TRBD2; v_call: TRBV2; cdr3_aa: ASRQGAGATQETQY
j_call: TRBJ2-2; d_call: NA; v_call: TRBV11-3; cdr3_aa: ASSHNKLNTGELF
j_call: TRBJ2-1; d_call: NA; v_call: TRBV5-1; cdr3_aa: ASSYDRNNEQF
j_call: TRBJ1-2; d_call: TRBD1; v_call: TRBV2; cdr3_aa: ASHSEGQGHYGYT
j_call: TRBJ1-6; d_call: NA; v_call: TRBV27; cdr3_aa: ASSLQGSTGSYNSPLH
j_call: TRBJ2-7; d_call: TRBD2; v_call: TRBV5-1; cdr3_aa: ASRAGGPSYEQY
j_call: TRBJ2-1; d_call: NA; v_call: TRBV2; cdr3_aa: ASTQGAGNEQF